This TCR beta chain was documented in a study of blood T cell repertoires in COVID-19. The repertoire was sequenced with immunoSEQ multiplex PCR; TCRdb's copy has only in-frame clones and lacks some. The data contain approximately 500,000 clones, about 89% of them singletons. Germline values: CDR1 GTSNPN, CDR2 SVGIG (reference sequence). V was trimmed by 5 bases and J by 11 bases, leaving 7 bases between them. CDR3 size: 10 residues. Sequenced sample: peripheral blood. This TCR derives from a woman in her forties or fifties with COVID-19, enrolled during active disease. The chain links TRBV30 to TRBJ1-6, with D unclear. Written as DNA, the CDR3 is TGTGCCTGGGGCAGTACACCCCTCCACTTT. Translating it yields CAWGSTPLHF. The variable domain in full, with the rest retrieved from reference TRBV30 and TRBJ1-6, is SQTIHQWPATLVQPVGSPLSLECTVEGTSNPNLYWYRQAAGRGLQLLFYSVGIGQISSEVPQNLSASRPQDRQFILSSKKLLLSDSGFYLCAWGSTPLHFGNGTRLTVT.